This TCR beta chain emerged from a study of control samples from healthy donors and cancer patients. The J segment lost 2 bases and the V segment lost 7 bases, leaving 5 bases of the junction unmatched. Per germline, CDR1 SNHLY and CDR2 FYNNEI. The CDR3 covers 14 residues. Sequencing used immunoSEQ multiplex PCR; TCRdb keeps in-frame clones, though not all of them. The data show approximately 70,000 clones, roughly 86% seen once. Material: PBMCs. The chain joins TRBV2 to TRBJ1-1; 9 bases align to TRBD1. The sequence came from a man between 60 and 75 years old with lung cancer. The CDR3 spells CASTGDRANTEAFF. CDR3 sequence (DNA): TGTGCCAGCACCGGGGACAGGGCCAACACTGAAGCTTTCTTT.